This TCR beta chain comes out of a study of Ad26.COV2.S vaccination and SARS-CoV-2 variants. Clones were sequenced by immunoSEQ multiplex PCR, and TCRdb holds only the in-frame ones, with some missing. The sample holds more than 300,000 clones, approximately 80% seen once. Germline CDR1 LGHDT, CDR2 YNNKEL (reference sequence). The CDR3 has 14 residues. The ends were cut back, 2 bases at V and 8 bases at J, with 13 bases in the middle. Treatment reported: roughly 20 received Ad26.COV2.S at low or high dose, single or two shots; roughly five received placebo; per-sample allocation not given. Sample collection was performed on day 63 after the first vaccine or placebo injection.

This sample comprised peripheral blood, obtained in a trial of Ad26.COV2.S vaccine versus placebo. The chain employs TRBV3-1 (or the pseudogene TRBV3-2) and TRBJ2-4; possibly TRBD1 for D (5 bases). This receptor was obtained from a person between 18 and 65 years old who received the Ad26.COV2.S COVID-19 vaccine or a placebo. CDR3 nucleotide sequence: TGTGCCAGCAGCCAATCACGGCAGGGCGACATTCAGTACTTC. Translation: CASSQSRQGDIQYF.